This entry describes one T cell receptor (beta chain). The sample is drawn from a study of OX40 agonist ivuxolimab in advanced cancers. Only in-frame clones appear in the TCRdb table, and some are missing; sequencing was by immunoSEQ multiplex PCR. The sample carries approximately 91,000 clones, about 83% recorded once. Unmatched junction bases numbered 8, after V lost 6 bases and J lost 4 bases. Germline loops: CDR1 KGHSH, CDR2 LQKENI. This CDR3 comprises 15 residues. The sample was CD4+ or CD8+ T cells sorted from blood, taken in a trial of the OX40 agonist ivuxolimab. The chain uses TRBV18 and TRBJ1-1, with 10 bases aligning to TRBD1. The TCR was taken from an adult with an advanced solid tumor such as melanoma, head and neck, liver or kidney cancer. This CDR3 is CASSASGQGTTEAFF. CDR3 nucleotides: TGTGCCAGCTCCGCCTCGGGACAGGGGACCACTGAAGCTTTCTTT.